Presented here are 21 T cell receptor beta chains from one specimen sequenced in a study of T cells after yellow fever vaccination. TCRdb redid the calling of the 5' RACE reads with MiXCR, one entry per CDR3 protein. The sample records some 320,000 distinct CDR3 sequences, about 10% being singletons. The sequenced sample was CD4+ T cells sorted from PBMCs, obtained 45 days after the yellow fever booster vaccination. The receptors originated from a man aged 18 to 30 who received the YFV17D yellow fever vaccine.

This clonotype showed up just a few times. The chain combines TRBV19 with TRBJ2-2; 7 bases match TRBD1. This CDR3 contains 15 residues. Germline assignment: CDR1 LNHDA and CDR2 SQIVND (reference sequence). V was pared by 9 bases and J by 4 bases, with 11 bases of the junction left unmatched. This CDR3 is CASRPGQGVTGELFF. CDR3 bases: TGTGCCAGCCGCCCAGGGCAGGGGGTCACCGGGGAGCTGTTTTTT.

This clonotype was picked up many times. The rearrangement joins TRBV6-5 to TRBJ1-1; D not resolved. Germline assignment: CDR1 MNHEY and CDR2 SVGAGI. This CDR3 spans 15 amino acids. V lost 0 bases and J 3 bases, leaving 11 bases between the germline ends. The CDR3 DNA is TGTGCCAGCAGTTACTCGAGGTGGGAGGACACTGAAGCTTTCTTT. Protein product: CASSYSRWEDTEAFF.

The chain links TRBV5-6 to TRBJ2-3, with TRBD1 matching over 7 bases. Germline-derived CDR1 and CDR2 are SGHDT and YYEEEE. CDR3 length equals 16 residues. The V gene end was trimmed by 5 bases and the J gene end by 6 bases; junction bases not matched to a gene: 15. The CDR3 is CASRDRLTTLADTQYF. The CDR3 DNA follows: TGTGCCAGCAGGGACAGGCTCACCACCCTGGCGGATACGCAGTATTTT. Drawing the rest from reference TRBV5-6 and TRBJ2-3, the complete variable domain is DAGVTQSPTHLIKTRGQQVTLRCSPKSGHDTVSWYQQALGQGPQFIFQYYEEEERQRGNFPDRFSGHQFPNYSSELNVNALLLGDSALYLCASRDRLTTLADTQYFGPGTRLTVL.

This clonotype has just a few counts. CDR3 DNA sequence: TGTGCCAGCAGTTACGGAGGCGGTGGTGATTCACCCCTCCACTTT. This translates into CASSYGGGGDSPLHF. The chain combines TRBV6-5 with TRBJ1-6; D remains ambiguous. Per germline, CDR1 MNHEY and CDR2 SVGAGI. V shed 2 bases and J shed 8 bases, with 13 bases lying between them. The CDR3 runs 15 residues.

The V and J genes are TRBV15 and TRBJ1-2; TRBD1 matches at 7 bases. CDR3 length: 14 residues. The V segment lost 0 bases and the J segment 4 bases; nucleotides outside the gene matches: 2. Germline CDR1 reads LNHNV; CDR2 reads YYDKDF (reference sequence). Here the CDR3 DNA reads TGTGCCACCAGCAGAGATCGGGACAGCTATGGCTACACCTTC. It codes for CATSRDRDSYGYTF.

This clonotype showed up just a few times. V and J are TRBV6-5 and TRBJ1-6; D ambiguous. This CDR3 contains 14 residues. Germline V lookup: CDR1 MNHEY, CDR2 SVGAGI. The V end lost 6 bases, the J end lost 4 bases, and 10 bases lay between the germline ends. The CDR3 region has the DNA TGTGCCAGCAGAAGGACGGAGTATAATTCACCCCTCCACTTT. Translated: CASRRTEYNSPLHF.

This clonotype was counted at least ten times. The V gene is TRBV5-1, the J gene TRBJ1-4, with D uncertain. The CDR3 spans 13 residues. V was pared by 4 bases and J by 6 bases, with 10 bases between. Germline loops: CDR1 SGHRS, CDR2 YFSETQ. The CDR3 loop is CASSPMTDEKLFF. CDR3 sequence (DNA): TGCGCCAGCAGCCCGATGACGGATGAAAAACTGTTTTTT.

The CDR3 sequence: CASSAGGLAGTDTQYF. The CDR3 DNA reads TGTGCCAGCAGCGCGGGGGGACTAGCGGGGACAGATACGCAGTATTTT. J is TRBJ2-3 and V is TRBV9, with TRBD2 matching 13 bases. Germline trimming cut 3 bases from V and 3 bases from J; bases unmatched to any gene: 4. Germline CDR1 is SGDLS and CDR2 is YYNGEE. This CDR3 spans 16 amino acids.

A few counts support this clonotype. The chain recombines TRBV20-1 with TRBJ2-5, with 7 bases matching TRBD1. This CDR3 has 13 amino acids. The J segment lost 5 bases and the V segment lost 5 bases, leaving 8 bases of the junction unmatched. Per germline, CDR1 DFQATT and CDR2 SNEGSKA (reference sequence). CDR3 region: CSAHKTGSETQYF. Written as DNA, the CDR3 is TGCAGTGCTCATAAGACAGGGTCGGAGACCCAGTACTTC.

The V and J genes are TRBV27 and TRBJ2-3; 9 nucleotides agree with TRBD2. This CDR3 contains 17 residues. Germline V gives CDR1 MNHEY, CDR2 SMNVEV (reference sequence). The trim removed 1 base at V and 6 bases at J, leaving 11 bases unmatched. CDR3 DNA: TGTGCCAGCAGTTTATTTGGGCTAGCGGGATCAGGGGATACGCAGTATTTT. Protein product: CASSLFGLAGSGDTQYF.

The J gene is TRBJ1-2, the V gene TRBV10-3, with D possibly matching TRBD1 (5 bases). From germline, CDR1 is ENHRY and CDR2 SYGVKD. V dropped 0 bases and J dropped 3 bases, with 5 bases sitting between them. CDR3 length equals 13 residues. The CDR3 DNA sequence: TGTGCCATCAGTGAGTCGACAGACTATGGCTACACCTTC. Translating it yields CAISESTDYGYTF.

The sample holds a few counts of this clonotype. Here the CDR3 reads CASSRDGGIYEQYV. As DNA, the CDR3 is TGTGCCAGCAGTAGGGACGGAGGAATTTACGAGCAGTACGTC. The rearrangement links TRBV28 to TRBJ2-7; D may match TRBD1 or TRBD2 (5 bases each). Trimming took off 5 bases at V and 4 bases at J, with 15 bases between the two ends. The CDR3 runs 14 residues. The V gene's germline CDR1 is MDHEN and CDR2 SYDVKM.

The chain recombines TRBV7-9 with TRBJ1-1, with TRBD1 matching over 8 bases. The CDR3 has 16 residues. CDR1 and CDR2 (germline): SEHNR, FQNEAQ (reference sequence). Trimming cost V 1 base and J 0 bases; bases outside gene matches: 4. The chain's CDR3 is CASSLGTGNMNTEAFF. The CDR3 DNA sequence: TGTGCCAGCAGCTTAGGGACAGGGAACATGAACACTGAAGCTTTCTTT.

This clonotype showed up many times. CDR3 loop: CASSGVWRTEQYF. CDR3 coding DNA: TGTGCCAGCAGTGGGGTCTGGAGGACAGAGCAGTACTTC. The chain combines TRBV25-1 with TRBJ2-7, with D tentatively TRBD1 or TRBD2 (5 bases each). Trimming removed 4 bases from V and 7 bases from J, with 14 bases in between. This CDR3 spans 13 amino acids. Germline V gives CDR1 MGHDK, CDR2 SYGVNS.

This clonotype was recorded a few times. The chain is built from TRBV4-1 and TRBJ1-3; D is uncertain. Trimming cost V 4 bases and J 4 bases, with 23 bases left between them. Germline-derived CDR1 and CDR2 are MGHRA and YSYEKL. The CDR3 length is 18 residues. The CDR3 region is CASSRSPNIGEVGNTIYF. The CDR3 region has the DNA TGCGCCAGCAGCCGAAGCCCGAATATTGGGGAGGTGGGAAACACCATATATTTT.

This chain uses TRBV6-2 or TRBV6-3 with TRBJ2-7, with D tentatively TRBD1 or TRBD2 (5 bases each). The germline V gene has CDR1 MNHEY and CDR2 SVGEGT. This CDR3 has 13 residues. V was trimmed by 5 bases and J by 8 bases, leaving 16 bases between them. CDR3 residues: CASSDSPGLQQYV. The CDR3 bases are TGTGCCAGCAGTGATTCCCCGGGGCTTCAGCAGTACGTC.

V and J are TRBV12-3 or TRBV12-4 and TRBJ2-5, with D tentatively TRBD2 (5 bases). This CDR3 is 13 amino acids long. The ends were cut back, 6 bases at V and 7 bases at J, with 15 bases in the middle. DNA of the CDR3: TGTGCCAGCAGCTCCCCCGGGGTACCGACCCAGTACTTC. Amino acids: CASSSPGVPTQYF.

Worth noting for this clonotype: This may be a read error, as it is one base from a much larger clone. The J gene is TRBJ2-3, the V gene TRBV6-5, with D possibly TRBD2 on 7 matching bases. Germline assignment: CDR1 MNHEY and CDR2 SVGAGI. The V end was cut by 2 bases, the J end by 4 bases, with 10 bases between. The CDR3 has 14 residues. In DNA, the CDR3 is TGTGCCAGCAGTTACGGGGGGGCCCCAGATACGCAGTATTTT. Translated: CASSYGGAPDTQYF.

This chain links TRBV4-2 with TRBJ1-1; no clear D. CDR1 is LGHNA and CDR2 is YNFKEQ in the germline V gene. Between the trimmed V and J ends, which lost 4 bases and 4 bases, there was a span of 16 bases. The CDR3 spans 15 residues. This CDR3 reads CASSPLGGWITEAFF. The CDR3 DNA sequence: TGTGCCAGCAGCCCATTAGGTGGGTGGATCACTGAAGCTTTCTTT.

The chain uses TRBV7-3 and TRBJ1-1, with 9 bases lining up with TRBD1. The length of the CDR3 is 14 residues. Trimming cost V 1 base and J 5 bases; bases outside gene matches: 2. The V gene's germline CDR1 is SGHTA and CDR2 FQGTGA. Here the CDR3 reads CASSLMGQGTEAFF. CDR3 in DNA: TGTGCCAGCAGCTTAATGGGACAGGGAACTGAAGCTTTCTTT.

This clonotype appeared a few times. This chain joins TRBV20-1 and TRBJ2-1, with D possibly matching TRBD1 (6 bases). V was pared by 6 bases and J by 8 bases, with 20 bases between. The CDR3 length is 14 residues. Germline-derived CDR1 and CDR2 are DFQATT and SNEGSKA (reference sequence). CDR3 nucleotide sequence: TGCAGTGCGAAACAGGGAACCGGTACGGATGAGCAGTTCTTC. Translation: CSAKQGTGTDEQFF.